This passage covers 21 T cell receptor beta chains from one sample sequenced in a study of T cell responses to AZD1222 COVID-19 vaccine. Profiling relied on immunoSEQ multiplex PCR, and the TCRdb table lists in-frame clones only, not all of them. Of over 110,000 clones in the sample, 92% were seen once. The sequencing used peripheral blood, collected 28 days after the second AZD1222 dose. These receptors were obtained from an adult who received the AZD1222 COVID-19 vaccine.

This chain joins TRBV5-6 and TRBJ1-2; no clear D. Germline CDR1 SGHDT, CDR2 YYEEEE. V shed 0 bases and J shed 6 bases, with 12 bases lying between them. The CDR3 contains 14 residues. CDR3 region: CASSLAGSIHGYTF. CDR3 DNA: TGTGCCAGCAGCTTGGCCGGATCAATCCATGGCTACACCTTC.

The genes are TRBV28 and TRBJ1-2; D is possibly TRBD1 (5 bases). The germline CDR1 and CDR2 sequences are MDHEN and SYDVKM. The V end lost 7 bases, the J end lost 2 bases, and 14 bases lay between the germline ends. This CDR3 has 14 residues. The CDR3 coding sequence is TGTGCCAGCACCTTACAGGATTCGAACTATGGCTACACCTTC. This codes for CASTLQDSNYGYTF.

The CDR3 here is CASSGQGDSNYGYTF. The CDR3 DNA reads TGTGCCAGCAGTGGACAGGGGGATTCTAACTATGGCTACACCTTC. This chain joins TRBV2 and TRBJ1-2; 9 positions agree with TRBD1. The V gene's germline CDR1 is SNHLY and CDR2 FYNNEI. After removal of 4 bases from V and 0 bases from J, the junction contained 3 bases not matched to a gene. The CDR3 loop spans 15 amino acids.

J is TRBJ1-2 and V is TRBV24-1; D not resolved. This CDR3 region has 13 residues. The ends were cut back, 3 bases at V and 2 bases at J, with 6 bases in the middle. Germline CDR1 is KGHDR and CDR2 is SFDVKD. CDR3 nucleotides: TGTGCCACCAGTGATCGAGAAAACTATGGCTACACCTTC. As protein: CATSDRENYGYTF.

This chain joins TRBV5-1 and TRBJ1-2; 9 positions match TRBD1. This CDR3 spans 16 amino acids. Germline V gene sequence: CDR1 SGHRS, CDR2 YFSETQ. The V and J ends lost 3 bases and 6 bases, in that order; junction bases with no gene match: 12. Here the CDR3 reads CASSSDRSGTGNGYTF. Here the CDR3 DNA reads TGCGCCAGCAGCTCCGACAGGTCCGGGACAGGGAATGGCTACACCTTC.

The chain employs TRBV12-5 and TRBJ1-6; D is ambiguous. The CDR3 has 13 residues. Germline CDR1 reads LGHNT; CDR2 reads FRNRAP. Trimming pared 4 bases from V and 6 bases from J, leaving 7 bases between. The DNA for the CDR3 is TGTGCTAGTGGTTCCGGGAGTAATTCACCCCTCCACTTT. This translates into CASGSGSNSPLHF.

CDR3 bases: TGTGCCAGCAGCTGGACAGCCACCGGGAGCTATGGCTACACCTTC. This codes for CASSWTATGSYGYTF. The J gene is TRBJ1-2, the V gene TRBV6-5; TRBD1 is a possible D gene (6 bases). The CDR3 covers 15 residues. The germline V gene has CDR1 MNHEY and CDR2 SVGAGI. V was trimmed by 6 bases and J by 4 bases, leaving 18 bases between them.

This clone appeared a single time. This rearrangement joins TRBV7-2 to TRBJ2-7; the match to TRBD2 covers 9 bases. V lost 3 bases, J lost 3 bases, and 12 bases stayed unmatched. From germline, CDR1 is SGHTA and CDR2 FQGNSA. The CDR3 sequence is 17 residues long. Written as DNA, the CDR3 is TGTGCCAGCAGCTTCCGTTCGGGGCTAGCGGGATACTACGAGCAGTACTTC. Its translation: CASSFRSGLAGYYEQYF. Using reference TRBV7-2 and TRBJ2-7 for the parts outside the CDR3, the full variable domain is GAGVSQSPSNKVTEKGKDVELRCDPISGHTALYWYRQSLGQGLEFLIYFQGNSAPDKSGLPSDRFSAERTGGSVSTLTIQRTQQEDSAVYLCASSFRSGLAGYYEQYFGPGTRLTVT.

The chain carries TRBV6-6 and TRBJ2-3; D gene unclear. The germline CDR1 and CDR2 sequences are MNHNY and SVGAGI (reference sequence). V was clipped by 2 bases and J by 4 bases, with 1 base between them. This CDR3 spans 11 amino acids. CDR3 sequence: CASSYADTQYF. The CDR3 DNA reads TGTGCCAGCAGTTACGCAGATACGCAGTATTTT.

This clone occurred a few times. The genes are TRBV4-3 and TRBJ1-4; D unresolved. V shed 4 bases and J shed 3 bases, with 9 bases lying between them. This CDR3 comprises 14 residues. Germline CDR1 LGHNA, CDR2 YSLEER. The CDR3 DNA reads TGCGCCAGCAGCCCCCACGGCCCTAATGAAAAACTGTTTTTT. Translation gives CASSPHGPNEKLFF.

CDR3 region: CAIRETGVNTEAFF. The CDR3 region has the DNA TGTGCCATCAGGGAGACAGGGGTGAACACTGAAGCTTTCTTT. The gene calls are TRBV10-3 and TRBJ1-1, with 8 bases lining up with TRBD1. CDR1 ENHRY and CDR2 SYGVKD come from the germline V gene. The V gene end was trimmed by 6 bases and the J gene end by 0 bases; junction bases not matched to a gene: 3. CDR3 length: 14 amino acids.

As concerns this clone: A junction boundary mismatches the germline segment, possibly from a read error. The chain couples TRBV5-1 to TRBJ1-1; D perhaps matches TRBD1 (5 bases). The CDR3 sequence is 15 residues long. Germline loops: CDR1 SGHRS, CDR2 YFSETQ. CDR3 protein: CASSLGPIPANEAFF. DNA for the CDR3: TGCGCCAGCAGTTTGGGACCGATCCCCGCCAATGAAGCTTTCTTT. Supplemented by reference TRBV5-1 and TRBJ1-1, the full variable domain reads KAGVTQTPRYLIKTRGQQVTLSCSPISGHRSVSWYQQTPGQGLQFLFEYFSETQRNKGNFPGRFSGRQFSNSRSEMNVSTLELGDSALYLCASSLGPIPANEAFFGQGTRLTVV.

The table lists this clone with a few counts. The V and J genes are TRBV18 and TRBJ1-2; a weak D match, TRBD1 (6 bases). The CDR3 has 13 residues. V lost 0 bases and J lost 5, with 7 bases in between. Germline V gene sequence: CDR1 KGHSH, CDR2 LQKENI. This CDR3 is CASSPPGGYGYTF. The CDR3 region has the DNA TGTGCCAGCTCACCACCAGGGGGATATGGCTACACCTTC.

The chain uses TRBV7-3 and TRBJ2-2; D not certain. This CDR3 has 10 residues. Trimming took 6 bases from V and 12 from J, leaving 8 bases between them. Germline V lookup: CDR1 SGHTA, CDR2 FQGTGA. CDR3 residues: CASSKLKLFF. The CDR3 region has the DNA TGTGCCAGCAGTAAATTGAAGCTGTTTTTT.

The CDR3, as DNA: TGTGCCAGTAGTATGGGCGGGACAGGGTTTTTGGAGACCCAGTACTTC. Protein: CASSMGGTGFLETQYF. V and J are TRBV19 and TRBJ2-5; TRBD1 matches at 9 bases. There are 16 residues in the CDR3. Germline CDR1 reads LNHDA; CDR2 reads SQIVND (reference sequence). V lost 3 bases to trimming and J lost 5 bases; unmatched junction nucleotides: 10.

The rearrangement joins TRBV5-8 to TRBJ1-1; no clear D gene. The CDR3 is made up of 13 amino acids. Germline loops: CDR1 SGHTS, CDR2 YDEGEE. Between the trimmed V and J ends, which lost 5 bases and 6 bases, there was a span of 14 bases. The CDR3 here is CASSFRTRAEAFF. The CDR3 DNA sequence: TGTGCCAGCAGTTTCCGGACTAGGGCTGAAGCTTTCTTT.

This sequence joins TRBV6-1 and TRBJ1-1, with a tentative D call TRBD1 (6 bases). The CDR3 spans 16 residues. CDR1 and CDR2 from the germline V gene are MNHNS and SASEGT. V dropped 4 bases and J dropped 4 bases, with 19 bases sitting between them. In nucleotides, the CDR3 is TGTGCCAGCAGTGGGAACAGGGAGCAGGGGAGCACTGAAGCTTTCTTT. Its translation is CASSGNREQGSTEAFF.

The rearrangement uses TRBV5-1 and TRBJ2-1; D is possibly TRBD1 or TRBD2 (5 bases each). The CDR3 sequence is 16 residues long. Germline V lookup: CDR1 SGHRS, CDR2 YFSETQ. V was clipped by 0 bases and J by 1 base, with 11 bases between them. CDR3 nucleotides: TGCGCCAGCAGCTTGGTGGGGGTAGAATCCTACAATGAGCAGTTCTTC. The encoded protein is CASSLVGVESYNEQFF.

The V gene is TRBV2, the J gene TRBJ2-2; weak D call: TRBD1 (5 bases). V lost 7 bases and J lost 4, with 10 bases in between. This CDR3 spans 13 amino acids. Germline V gene sequence: CDR1 SNHLY, CDR2 FYNNEI. The CDR3 loop is CASTSQGTGELFF. For the CDR3, the DNA is TGTGCCAGCACCTCCCAGGGCACCGGGGAGCTGTTTTTT.

The rearrangement uses TRBV27 and TRBJ1-1; TRBD1 aligns across 12 bases. The CDR3 spans 18 residues. Germline CDR1 is MNHEY and CDR2 is SMNVEV (reference sequence). V lost 6 bases and J lost 0; bases outside the gene matches: 11. CDR3 bases: TGTGCCAGCAGCCGAACGTACGGGACAGGGGGCCTGAACACTGAAGCTTTCTTT. Translated, it gives CASSRTYGTGGLNTEAFF.

The chain joins TRBV29-1 to TRBJ1-6; D is ambiguous. This CDR3 is 15 amino acids long. V dropped 1 base and J dropped 4 bases, with 11 bases sitting between them. Germline-derived CDR1 and CDR2 are SQVTM and ANQGSEA. The CDR3 sequence: CSVEGGWGYNSPLHF. CDR3 in DNA: TGCAGCGTTGAAGGGGGATGGGGATATAATTCACCCCTCCACTTT.